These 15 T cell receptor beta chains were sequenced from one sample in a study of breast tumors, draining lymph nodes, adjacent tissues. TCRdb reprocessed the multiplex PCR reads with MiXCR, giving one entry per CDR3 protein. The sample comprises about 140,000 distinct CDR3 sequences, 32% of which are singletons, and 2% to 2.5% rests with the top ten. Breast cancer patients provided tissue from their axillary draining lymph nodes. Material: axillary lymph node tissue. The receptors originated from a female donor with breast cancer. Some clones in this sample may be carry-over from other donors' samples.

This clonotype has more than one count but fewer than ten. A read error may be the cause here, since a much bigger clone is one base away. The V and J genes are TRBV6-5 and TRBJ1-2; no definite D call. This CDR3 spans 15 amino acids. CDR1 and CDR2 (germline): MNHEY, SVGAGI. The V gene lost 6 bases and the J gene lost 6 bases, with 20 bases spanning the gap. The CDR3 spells CASRQAGGRRDGYTF. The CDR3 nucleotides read TGTGCCAGCAGGCAGGCCGGAGGGAGGAGGGATGGCTACACCTTC.

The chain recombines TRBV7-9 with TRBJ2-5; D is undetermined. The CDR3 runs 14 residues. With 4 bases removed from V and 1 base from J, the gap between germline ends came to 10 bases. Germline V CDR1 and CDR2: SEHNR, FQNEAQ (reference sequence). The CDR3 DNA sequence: TGTGCCAGCAGCTCTCCGACCATCCAAGAGACCCAGTACTTC. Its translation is CASSSPTIQETQYF.

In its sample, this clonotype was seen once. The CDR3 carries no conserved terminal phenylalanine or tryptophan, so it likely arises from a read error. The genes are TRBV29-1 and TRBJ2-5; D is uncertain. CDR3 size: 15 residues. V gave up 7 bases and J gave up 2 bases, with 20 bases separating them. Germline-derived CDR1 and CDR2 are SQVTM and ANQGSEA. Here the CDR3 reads CSAAFGVAAQETQYL. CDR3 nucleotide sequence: TGCAGCGCTGCCTTTGGGGTCGCAGCTCAAGAGACCCAGTACCTC.

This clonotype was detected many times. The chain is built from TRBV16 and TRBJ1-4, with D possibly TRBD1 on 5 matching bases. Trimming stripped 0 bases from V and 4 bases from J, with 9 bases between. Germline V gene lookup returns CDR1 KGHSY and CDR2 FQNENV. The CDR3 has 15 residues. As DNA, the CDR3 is TGTGCCAGCAGCCAATCAGGGGAGATTAATGAAAAACTGTTTTTT. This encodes CASSQSGEINEKLFF.

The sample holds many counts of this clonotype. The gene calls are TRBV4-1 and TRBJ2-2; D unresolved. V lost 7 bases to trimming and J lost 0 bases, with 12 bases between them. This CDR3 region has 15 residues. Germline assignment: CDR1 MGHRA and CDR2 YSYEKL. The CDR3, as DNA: TGCGCCAGCACCCTGGGATTCCCGAACACCGGGGAGCTGTTTTTT. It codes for CASTLGFPNTGELFF.

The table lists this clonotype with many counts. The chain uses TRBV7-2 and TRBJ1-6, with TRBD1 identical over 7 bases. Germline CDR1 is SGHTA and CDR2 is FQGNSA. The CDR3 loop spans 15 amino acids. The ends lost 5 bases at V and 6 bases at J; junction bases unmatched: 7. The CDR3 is CASSQGTAFNSPLHF. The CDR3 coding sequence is TGTGCCAGCAGCCAAGGGACAGCCTTTAATTCACCCCTCCACTTT.

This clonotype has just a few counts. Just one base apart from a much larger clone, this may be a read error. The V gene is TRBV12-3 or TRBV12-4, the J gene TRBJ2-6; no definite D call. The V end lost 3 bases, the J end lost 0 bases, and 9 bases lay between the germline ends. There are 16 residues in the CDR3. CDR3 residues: CASSFNPGSGANVLTF. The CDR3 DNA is TGTGCCAGCAGTTTCAATCCCGGCTCTGGGGCCAACGTCCTGACTTTC.

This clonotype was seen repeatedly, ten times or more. CDR3 residues: CASSDRGIFTDTQYF. In DNA form, the CDR3 reads TGTGCCAGCAGTGACAGGGGTATATTCACAGATACGCAGTATTTT. The chain carries TRBV2 and TRBJ2-3, with a tentative D call TRBD1 (6 bases). The length of the CDR3 is 15 residues. Germline CDR1 reads SNHLY; CDR2 reads FYNNEI. Trimming removed 3 bases at V and 2 bases at J, with 12 bases between. The full variable domain, its missing parts supplied by reference TRBV2 and TRBJ2-3, is EPEVTQTPSHQVTQMGQEVILRCVPISNHLYFYWYRQILGQKVEFLVSFYNNEISEKSEIFDDQFSVERPDGSNFTLKIRSTKLEDSAMYFCASSDRGIFTDTQYFGPGTRLTVL.

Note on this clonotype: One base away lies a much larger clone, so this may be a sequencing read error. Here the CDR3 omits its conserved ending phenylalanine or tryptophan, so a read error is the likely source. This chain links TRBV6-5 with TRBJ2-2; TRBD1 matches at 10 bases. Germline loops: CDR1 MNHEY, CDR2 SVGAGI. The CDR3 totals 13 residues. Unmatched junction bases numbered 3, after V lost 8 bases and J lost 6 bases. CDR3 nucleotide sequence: TGTGCCAGCCGGGACAGGGGATCCGGGGAGCTGTTTCTT. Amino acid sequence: CASRDRGSGELFL.

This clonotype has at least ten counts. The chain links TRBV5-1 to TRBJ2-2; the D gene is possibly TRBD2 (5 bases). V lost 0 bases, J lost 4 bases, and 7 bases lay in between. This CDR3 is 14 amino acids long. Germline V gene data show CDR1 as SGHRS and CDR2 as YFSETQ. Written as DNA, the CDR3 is TGCGCCAGCAGCTTGGATGGACTCACCGGGGAGCTGTTTTTT. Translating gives CASSLDGLTGELFF.

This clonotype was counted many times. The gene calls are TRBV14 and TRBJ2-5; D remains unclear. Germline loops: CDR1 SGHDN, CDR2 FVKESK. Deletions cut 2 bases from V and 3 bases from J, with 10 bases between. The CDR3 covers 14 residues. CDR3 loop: CASSQRQVKETQYF. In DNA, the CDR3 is TGTGCCAGCAGCCAAAGGCAGGTTAAAGAGACCCAGTACTTC.

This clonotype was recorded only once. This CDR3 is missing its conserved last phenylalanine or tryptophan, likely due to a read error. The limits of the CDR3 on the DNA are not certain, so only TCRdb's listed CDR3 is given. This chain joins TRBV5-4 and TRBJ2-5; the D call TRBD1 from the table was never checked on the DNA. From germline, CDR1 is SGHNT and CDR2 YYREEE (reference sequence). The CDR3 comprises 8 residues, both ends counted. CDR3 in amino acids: CASRGTGG.

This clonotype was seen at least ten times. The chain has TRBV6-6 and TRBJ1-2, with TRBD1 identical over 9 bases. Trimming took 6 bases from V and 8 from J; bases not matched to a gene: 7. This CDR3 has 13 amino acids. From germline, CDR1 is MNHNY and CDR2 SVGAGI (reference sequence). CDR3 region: CASSEGQGLGYTF. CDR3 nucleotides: TGTGCCAGCAGCGAGGGACAGGGCCTAGGCTACACCTTC.

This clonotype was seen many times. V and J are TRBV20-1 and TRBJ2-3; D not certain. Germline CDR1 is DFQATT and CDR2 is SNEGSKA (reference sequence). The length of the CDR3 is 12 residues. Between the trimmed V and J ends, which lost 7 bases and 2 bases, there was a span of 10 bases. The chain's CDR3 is CSVGSPTDTQYF. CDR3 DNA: TGCAGTGTTGGATCCCCCACAGATACGCAGTATTTT.

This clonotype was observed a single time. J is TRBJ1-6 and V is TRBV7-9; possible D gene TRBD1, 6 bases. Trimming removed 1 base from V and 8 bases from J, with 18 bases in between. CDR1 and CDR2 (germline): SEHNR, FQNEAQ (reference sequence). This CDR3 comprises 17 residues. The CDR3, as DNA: TGTGCCAGCAGCTTAGGAAGGGGGGTACAGGGCGATTCACCCCTCCACTTT. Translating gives CASSLGRGVQGDSPLHF.